Given below is one T cell receptor (beta chain) in context. It is unclear where the CDR3 begins or ends on the DNA, so no DNA is shown, and the CDR3 is as TCRdb lists it. The germline V gene has CDR1 LNHDA and CDR2 SQIVND (reference sequence). The CDR3 has 14 amino acids, counting both end residues. The hyperthyroidism patients had all been newly diagnosed, and their disease duration was under 2 months. Their ages ranged from 18 to 65 years. The data are from a study of T cells in Graves' hyperthyroidism and ophthalmopathy. Across the whole study: Peripheral blood was drawn at first diagnosis, prior to all treatment.

The CDR3 regions of TCR beta were amplified from RNA transcripts. First-round RT-PCR with HTBI primers amplified the TCR CDR3 region. Each CDR3 protein is one row after TCRdb ran MiXCR on the multiplex PCR reads. The data hold around 700,000 distinct CDR3 sequences, with about a third observed a single time. The origin of this receptor is a woman between 35 and 50 years old with Graves' hyperthyroidism. This chain uses TRBV19 with TRBJ2-2; TRBD2 is taken as the D call from the table, unchecked against the DNA. The specimen was blood. The CDR3 is CASSRSGGPRSCFF.